This is a list of T cell receptor beta chains from one sample in a study of T cells after yellow fever vaccination. TCRdb reanalysed the 5' RACE reads using MiXCR and keeps one entry per CDR3 protein. The table includes approximately 580,000 distinct CDR3 sequences, about 15% detected once. This specimen consisted of PBMCs, obtained around 5 days after the first yellow fever vaccination. The receptors here all came from a man aged 18 to 35 who received the YFV17D yellow fever vaccine. The CDR3 runs from the conserved cysteine through the conserved F or W. Each record gives: V gene, CDR3 length, clone size, D gene, J gene, CDR3 protein, CDR3 DNA. D genes are given only for firm matches. Clone size appears in some rows only: once, few, many, or a class for an expanded clone.

TRBV7-9	17	few	TRBD2	TRBJ2-4	CASSLVAGGLAKNIQYF	TGTGCCAGCAGCTTAGTAGCGGGGGGCCTAGCCAAAAACATTCAGTACTTC
TRBV19	12	NA	TRBD1	TRBJ1-5	CASEQGNQPQHF	TGTGCCAGTGAACAGGGGAATCAGCCCCAGCATTTT
TRBV4-1	16	NA	NA	TRBJ1-2	CASSQAWSDSWYGYTF	TGCGCCAGCAGCCAAGCGTGGTCTGACAGTTGGTATGGCTACACCTTC
TRBV2	14	NA	NA	TRBJ1-6	CASKTTEGNSPLHF	TGTGCCAGCAAGACCACGGAGGGAAATTCACCCCTCCACTTT
TRBV12-3/TRBV12-4	12	few	NA	TRBJ1-1	CASSERGTEAFF	TGTGCCAGCAGTGAAAGGGGCACTGAAGCTTTCTTT
TRBV28	13	NA	NA	TRBJ1-6	CASSLPGGSPLHF	TGTGCCAGCAGTTTACCCGGGGGGTCACCCCTCCACTTT
TRBV6-5	16	NA	NA	TRBJ2-3	CASSYSTGTLADTQYF	TGTGCCAGCAGTTACTCGACAGGCACGTTGGCAGATACGCAGTATTTT
TRBV20-1	14	few	TRBD1	TRBJ1-4	CSARRTGTNEKLFF	TGCAGTGCTAGGCGGACAGGGACTAATGAAAAACTGTTTTTT
TRBV5-6	16	few	TRBD1	TRBJ2-1	CASSLRPGQYYNEQFF	TGTGCCAGCAGCTTGAGACCGGGACAGTACTACAATGAGCAGTTCTTC
TRBV4-3	16	few	NA	TRBJ2-3	CASSLELAGAGDTQYF	TGCGCCAGCAGCCTCGAGTTGGCGGGGGCAGGAGATACGCAGTATTTT
TRBV15	14	NA	TRBD2	TRBJ2-1	CATSLTGGLVEQFF	TGTGCCACCAGCTTGACGGGGGGGCTCGTCGAGCAGTTCTTC
TRBV7-9	13	NA	TRBD2	TRBJ2-1	CASSLSSSGEQFF	TGTGCCAGCAGCTTATCCTCTAGCGGGGAGCAGTTCTTC
TRBV2	15	few	NA	TRBJ2-3	CASLTDIANTDTQYF	TGTGCCAGCCTGACTGACATCGCCAACACAGATACGCAGTATTTT
TRBV7-3	16	once	NA	TRBJ1-2	CTSSPQTHPGAYGYTF	TGTACCAGCAGCCCCCAGACTCACCCGGGGGCCTATGGCTACACCTTC
TRBV5-1	15	few	TRBD1	TRBJ1-5	CASSSTGGFNQPQHF	TGCGCCAGCAGCTCGACAGGGGGGTTCAATCAGCCCCAGCATTTT
TRBV27	15	NA	NA	TRBJ2-1	CASSLSQNSYNEQFF	TGTGCCAGCAGTTTATCTCAGAACTCCTACAATGAGCAGTTCTTC